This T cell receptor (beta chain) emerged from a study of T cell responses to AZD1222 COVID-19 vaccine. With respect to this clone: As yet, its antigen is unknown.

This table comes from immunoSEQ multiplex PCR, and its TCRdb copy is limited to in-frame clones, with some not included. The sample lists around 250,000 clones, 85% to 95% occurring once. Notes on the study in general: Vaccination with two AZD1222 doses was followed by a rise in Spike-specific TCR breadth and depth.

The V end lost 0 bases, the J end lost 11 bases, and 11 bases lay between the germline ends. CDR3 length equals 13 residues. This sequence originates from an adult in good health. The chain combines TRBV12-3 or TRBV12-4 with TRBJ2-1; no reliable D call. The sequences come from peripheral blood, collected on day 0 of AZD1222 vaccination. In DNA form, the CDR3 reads TGTGCCAGCAGTTTAGCGCAACGGACGCAGCAGTTCTTC. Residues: CASSLAQRTQQFF.